One sample yielded the 5 T cell receptor beta chains listed below, sequenced in a study of CD8 T cells in Susac syndrome. Random hexamers were used to reverse transcribe the RNA input (about 0.45 to 1 ug). A single record per CDR3 protein comes from TCRdb applying MiXCR to the immunoSEQ multiplex PCR reads. Of under 150,000 distinct CDR3 sequences in the sample, around 75% were seen once. The sequenced sample was CD8+ T cells from PBMCs. The receptors come from a human donor with multiple sclerosis.

The CDR3 DNA reads as TGCAGTGCTAGACACCCCAGTGGGGCTGAAGCTTTCTTT. Protein sequence: CSARHPSGAEAFF. V is TRBV20-1 and J is TRBJ1-1; D not certain. The CDR3 runs to 13 residues. V was shortened by 2 bases and J by 6 bases, with 13 bases between the two germline ends. From germline, CDR1 is DFQATT and CDR2 SNEGSKA (reference sequence).

The V gene is TRBV12-3 or TRBV12-4, the J gene TRBJ2-3, with TRBD2 matching over 11 bases. The CDR3 loop spans 17 amino acids. Trimming cost V 8 bases and J 1 base; bases outside gene matches: 11. In DNA, the CDR3 is TGTGCCAGCTCCGGGACTACGACTAGCGGGGGCACAGATACGCAGTATTTT. Protein product: CASSGTTTSGGTDTQYF.

The V call is TRBV9, the J call TRBJ2-1; TRBD2 might be the D (6 bases). CDR1 and CDR2 (germline): SGDLS, YYNGEE. Trimming stripped 4 bases from V and 6 bases from J, with 11 bases between. CDR3 length: 13 residues. The CDR3 DNA reads TGTGCCAGCAGCCATAGGCGGGGCAATGAGCAGTTCTTC. It encodes CASSHRRGNEQFF. Combining the CDR3 with reference TRBV9 and TRBJ2-1 gives the whole variable domain DSGVTQTPKHLITATGQRVTLRCSPRSGDLSVYWYQQSLDQGLQFLIQYYNGEERAKGNILERFSAQQFPDLHSELNLSSLELGDSALYFCASSHRRGNEQFFGPGTRLTVL.

The genes are TRBV21-1 and TRBJ2-6; TRBD1, the D gene given by the table, was not confirmed from the DNA. TRBV21-1 is recorded as a pseudogene. The CDR3 has 18 residues. The CDR3 DNA reads as TGTGCCAGCAGCTTCTTGGGACATACCCCCGTCTGGGCCAACGTCCTGACTTTC. Amino acid sequence: CASSFLGHTPVWANVLTF.

V and J are TRBV27 and TRBJ2-4; D remains unclear. The V end was cut by 4 bases, the J end by 3 bases, with 10 bases between. This CDR3 is built from 14 residues. Looked up from germline, CDR1 is MNHEY and CDR2 is SMNVEV (reference sequence). CDR3 in amino acids: CASSSLGLKNIQYF. CDR3 sequence (DNA): TGTGCCAGCAGTTCTTTAGGGCTCAAAAACATTCAGTACTTC.